This T cell receptor (beta chain) was obtained from a study of blood T cell repertoires in COVID-19 (dated by TCRdb to the early 2020s). Notes on the research overall: The collaborator samples originated in the United States, Italy and Spain and spanned the acute and convalescent phases of COVID-19. The samples were drawn from the first 160 participants of the ongoing ImmuneRACE study and from over 950 subjects provided by 6 global collaborators. Sample metadata almost always included a de-identified subject ID, COVID-19 status, age in years and sex. Where available, HLA class I and class II types were obtained from metadata supplied by the sample provider rather than from assay-based typing. The repertoires were released in a freely available public database meant as a resource for research on the immune response to SARS-CoV-2. The prospective study material was composed of cDNA or gDNA derived from T cells, B-cell-depleted T cells, or PBMCs. Subjects who had been exposed to COVID-19, were actively infected with it, or had recovered from it provided the deeply sampled blood TCRbeta repertoires that made up the dataset.

From a lookup of the germline V gene, CDR1 and CDR2 are SGHNT and YENEEA. At the junction V is shortened by 3 bases and J by 13 bases, with 10 bases in between. The CDR3 covers 11 residues, taking in both the cysteine and the phenylalanine. CDR3 DNA is the only sequence kept; it has 33 bases, read in frame from the first base. The immunoSEQ Assay, a bias-controlled multiplex PCR, was used to amplify TCRbeta CDR3 regions from genomic DNA. As for the original processing: Nucleated cell counts per sample were estimated from amplification of reference gene primers within the assay. To quantify the absolute abundance of each unique TCRbeta CDR3 rearrangement, sequence reads were collapsed and filtered. For each sample, productive Simpson clonality was calculated as the square root of Simpson's diversity index over productive rearrangements. This immuneACCESS table, as held by TCRdb, lists in-frame sequences with V and J called but not all clones. Of the missing ones, under half trace to an unresolved V gene in checked studies; the others have no known cause. V and J calls and clone size follow that table, whereas D and trimming were derived from the DNA. The sample contains roughly 230,000 clones, nearly 90% of them found a single time. The top ten constitute 2.1% of the sample.

Comments on this clone: Its antigen is still unknown. No qualities accompany the bases; no much larger clone lies one base away.

What the authors observed across the whole study: Clinical and demographic metadata were provided uncurated, with the amount varying by source and participant.

One collaborating source in Seattle enrolled patients while the patients were actively infected and followed the patients over time throughout the course of disease. Collaborating institutions collected whole blood in K2EDTA tubes following their own protocols. Collaborator samples were shipped for TCRbeta analysis as frozen whole blood, isolated PBMCs, or DNA extracted from either sample type. The sequence derives from a woman aged 55-69 years with COVID-19, enrolled during active disease. The specimen was peripheral blood. The chain links TRBV11-3 with TRBJ2-1, with TRBD1 tentatively as D gene (5 bases match). This receptor has the CDR3 CASSLGPHQFF. The DNA reads as follows: TGTGCCAGCAGCTTGGGGCCTCATCAGTTCTTC.